This is a list of T cell receptor beta chains from one sample in a study of cytomegalovirus exposure and HLA in healthy donors. Profiled with immunoSEQ multiplex PCR; TCRdb holds only in-frame clones, not every one. The data contain about 190,000 clones, roughly 80% of them singletons. What was sequenced was PBMCs. Receptor source: a woman younger than 35 in good health and CMV-seronegative. Each CDR3 is given with its conserved first and last residue.

j_gene	v_gene	CDR3aa
TRBJ1-1	TRBV6-6	CASIGGIEAFF
TRBJ1-2	TRBV23-1	CASSQWRADGYTF
TRBJ1-2	TRBV29-1	CSVAGVAYGYTF
TRBJ2-7	TRBV14	CASSLTTGVKTWTYEQYF
TRBJ2-7	TRBV21-1	CASSDPGTSGSYEQYF
TRBJ2-7	TRBV29-1	CSAGDRAYEQYF
TRBJ1-4	TRBV6-5	CASSYSMGASNEKLFF
TRBJ1-4	TRBV6-1	CASSLNRGANEKLFF
TRBJ1-5	TRBV27	CASSFSAGDQPQHF
TRBJ2-7	TRBV28	CASSLQGTSSYEQYF
TRBJ2-5	TRBV30	CAWSRTGTQETQYF
TRBJ1-1	TRBV19	CASTSGRNTEAFF
TRBJ2-1	TRBV19	CASSLPPYGTSGSDEQFF
TRBJ2-5	TRBV1	CTSSQALLAGGSETQYF
TRBJ2-1	TRBV5-4	CASSHAVYNEQFF
TRBJ1-6	TRBV6-5	CASSYSGVGSPLHF
TRBJ2-7	TRBV6-1	CASKPDPSSDEQYF
TRBJ1-3	TRBV29-1	CSTLPGQGGNTIYF
TRBJ1-1	TRBV30	CAWMWGGYMNTEAFF
TRBJ1-2	TRBV6-5	CASSYIGTGSNHGYTF
TRBJ1-1	TRBV11-2	CASSYTGNTEAFF
TRBJ2-2	TRBV28	CASSPGRAHGELFF
TRBJ2-2	TRBV7-7	CASSSLLAGGITGELFF
TRBJ2-5	TRBV25-1	CASTPKGLAGLETQYF
TRBJ2-3	TRBV27	CASSLRGTITDTQYF
TRBJ2-1	TRBV10-1	CASSESWTGGLHEQFF